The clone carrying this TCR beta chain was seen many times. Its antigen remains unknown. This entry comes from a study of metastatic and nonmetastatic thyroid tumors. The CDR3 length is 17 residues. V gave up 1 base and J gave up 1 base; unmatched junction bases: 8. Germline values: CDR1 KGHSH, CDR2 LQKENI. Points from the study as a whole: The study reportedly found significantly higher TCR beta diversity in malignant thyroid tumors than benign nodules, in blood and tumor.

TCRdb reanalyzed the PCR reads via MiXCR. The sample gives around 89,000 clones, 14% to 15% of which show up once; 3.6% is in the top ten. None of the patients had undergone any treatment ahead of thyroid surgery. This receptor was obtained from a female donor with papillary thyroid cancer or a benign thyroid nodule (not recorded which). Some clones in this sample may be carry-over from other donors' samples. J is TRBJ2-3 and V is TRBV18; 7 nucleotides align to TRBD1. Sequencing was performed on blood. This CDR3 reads CASSPLERDRGTDTQYF. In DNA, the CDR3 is TGTGCCAGCTCACCACTGGAAAGGGACAGAGGCACAGATACGCAGTATTTT.